The clone carrying this T cell receptor (beta chain) came up many times. What it binds is not known. These data come from a study of T cells after yellow fever vaccination. Study-level information: Preparation of fractions with low cell numbers was performed using SMART-Seq v4 Ultra Low Input.

Regarding the study as a whole: Of the clonotypes, a small share occurred in both CD4 and CD8 compartments. The secondary response was weaker, and its peak arrived faster, on day 5 versus 15.

Universal primer sites and UMIs were introduced during 5'RACE template-switching synthesis of TCR cDNA. Using its own MiXCR run on the 5' RACE reads, TCRdb lists one record per CDR3 protein. This table holds approximately 350,000 distinct CDR3 sequences, 11% found once. V shed 6 bases and J shed 3 bases, with 9 bases lying between them. Germline-derived CDR1 and CDR2 are ENHRY and SYGVKD. The CDR3 runs 12 residues. The sequence was collected from a man aged 18 to 30 who received the YFV17D yellow fever vaccine. The J gene is TRBJ2-7, the V gene TRBV10-3, with D perhaps given as TRBD1 or TRBD2 (5 bases each). The sequences come from PBMCs, collected on the day of the first yellow fever vaccination. In DNA form, the CDR3 reads TGTGCCATCAGCCGGGACGGCTACGAGCAGTACTTC. Translating it yields CAISRDGYEQYF.